This T cell receptor (beta chain) comes out of a study of cytotoxic CD8 clonotypes in ibrutinib-treated CLL. Only in-frame clones appear in the TCRdb table, and some are missing; sequencing was by immunoSEQ multiplex PCR. The top ten hold roughly 45% of the sample, which has fewer than 70,000 clones, roughly 71% seen once. V lost 2 bases and J lost 2, with 12 bases in between. The CDR3 is 15 residues long. Germline V lookup: CDR1 KGHSH, CDR2 LQKENI. The sample here was PBMCs, taken after 12 months of ibrutinib treatment. This sequence was found in a human donor with chronic lymphocytic leukemia. The V and J genes are TRBV18 and TRBJ2-5, with no clear D. The DNA for the CDR3 is TGTGCCAGCTCACCAGAAAGCCAGGCACAAGAGACCCAGTACTTC. Encoded protein: CASSPESQAQETQYF.